The source of this T cell receptor beta chain is a study of shared clonotypes between healthy human individuals. This CDR3 is built from 15 residues. The germline CDR1 and CDR2 sequences are SNHLY and FYNNEI. The V end lost 7 bases, the J end lost 6 bases, and 19 bases lay between the germline ends. The table came from immunoSEQ multiplex PCR; TCRdb's copy has only in-frame clones and leaves some out. Counted here are about 1.1 million clones, roughly 74% occurring once; the ten biggest clones make up 0.61%. This clone has a single count. This chain connects TRBV2 to TRBJ2-4; D may be TRBD2 (7 bases). The receptor comes from a man between 18 and 29 years old in good health. Some clones in this sample may be carry-over from other donors' samples. The material sequenced was memory CD4+ T cells from PBMCs. Noted subset: CD45RA-negative fraction. The CDR3 loop is CASKGGSGAGNIQYF. Here the CDR3 DNA reads TGTGCCAGCAAAGGGGGGAGCGGGGCGGGAAACATTCAGTACTTC.